Below are 13 T cell receptor beta chains sequenced from a single sample in a study of blood T cell repertoires in COVID-19. Data came from immunoSEQ multiplex PCR; TCRdb stores just in-frame clones and leaves some out. The repertoire holds 200,000 to 250,000 clones, with less than 90% as singletons. The sample consisted of peripheral blood. The receptors were sampled from a man between 35 and 55 years old with active or convalescent COVID-19.

V and J are TRBV6-1 and TRBJ2-1; 8 bases are shared with TRBD1. Looked up from germline, CDR1 is MNHNS and CDR2 is SASEGT. With 6 bases clipped from V and 2 bases from J, the junction kept 6 bases outside the gene matches. This CDR3 is built from 15 residues. The CDR3 DNA reads TGTGCCAGCAGCCAAGGGGGACAGGCCTACAATGAGCAGTTCTTC. Translating it yields CASSQGGQAYNEQFF.

The rearrangement uses TRBV30 and TRBJ1-2; the D is unclear. CDR3 size: 14 residues. In germline, CDR1 is GTSNPN, CDR2 SVGIG (reference sequence). CDR3 nucleotides: TGTGCACTAGGACCCCGCCCTTCGTTATATGGCTACACCTTC. It codes for CALGPRPSLYGYTF.

The V gene is TRBV25-1, the J gene TRBJ1-1, with 7 bases identical to TRBD1. The V gene end was trimmed by 4 bases and the J gene end by 5 bases; junction bases not matched to a gene: 13. This CDR3 contains 16 residues. Germline V gene data show CDR1 as MGHDK and CDR2 as SYGVNS. This chain's CDR3 is CASSANTGTEGTEAFF. For the CDR3, the DNA is TGTGCCAGCAGTGCGAATACCGGGACAGAGGGGACTGAAGCTTTCTTT.

The gene calls are TRBV4-1 and TRBJ2-1; possibly TRBD2 for D (5 bases). With 0 bases removed from V and 2 bases from J, the gap between germline ends came to 11 bases. CDR1 is MGHRA, CDR2 YSYEKL, per germline. This CDR3 has 16 residues. CDR3: CASSQDPGVAYNEQFF. The CDR3 region has the DNA TGCGCCAGCAGCCAAGATCCCGGGGTTGCCTACAATGAGCAGTTCTTC.

The gene calls are TRBV5-1 and TRBJ1-1; possible D gene TRBD1, 5 bases. Between the trimmed V and J ends, which lost 2 bases and 1 base, there was a span of 9 bases. The CDR3 is 14 residues long. CDR1 and CDR2 (germline): SGHRS, YFSETQ. Here the CDR3 reads CASSFTTGNTEAFF. In nucleotides, the CDR3 is TGCGCCAGCAGCTTTACAACAGGGAACACTGAAGCTTTCTTT.

The rearrangement uses TRBV6-6 and TRBJ2-5; 7 bases are shared with TRBD1. V gave up 4 bases and J gave up 5 bases; unmatched junction bases: 10. Germline V CDR1 and CDR2: MNHNY, SVGAGI (reference sequence). The CDR3 has 15 amino acids. The CDR3 protein is CASSFPGTAAETQYF. CDR3 nucleotides: TGTGCCAGCAGTTTTCCCGGGACAGCCGCCGAGACCCAGTACTTC.

The chain is built from TRBV9 and TRBJ2-3; D is possibly TRBD2 (6 bases). CDR1 is SGDLS and CDR2 is YYNGEE in the germline V gene. CDR3 length equals 14 residues. Trimming cost V 3 bases and J 0 bases, with 8 bases left between them. CDR3 region: CASSDGGSTDTQYF. CDR3 nucleotide sequence: TGTGCCAGCAGCGACGGGGGAAGCACAGATACGCAGTATTTT.

A single count supports this clone. The J gene is TRBJ2-1, the V gene TRBV2; unclear D gene. Trimming stripped 3 bases from V and 3 bases from J, with 3 bases between. The CDR3 consists of 12 residues. Germline lookup yields CDR1 SNHLY and CDR2 FYNNEI. CDR3 amino acids: CASSDLYNEQFF. The CDR3 DNA follows: TGTGCCAGCAGTGATCTCTACAATGAGCAGTTCTTC.

This clone was seen only a few times. CDR3 residues: CASSLVGGGGYTF. DNA of the CDR3: TGTGCCAGCAGCTTAGTAGGGGGCGGCGGCTACACCTTC. The chain links TRBV7-9 to TRBJ1-2, with 7 bases fitting TRBD1. Germline loops: CDR1 SEHNR, CDR2 FQNEAQ (reference sequence). V trimming: 1 base; J trimming: 8 bases; junction bases outside the gene matches: 4. The CDR3 is made up of 13 amino acids. Full variable domain (outside the CDR3, taken from reference TRBV7-9 and TRBJ1-2): DTGVSQNPRHKITKRGQNVTFRCDPISEHNRLYWYRQTLGQGPEFLTYFQNEAQLEKSRLLSDRFSAERPKGSFSTLEIQRTEQGDSAMYLCASSLVGGGGYTFGSGTRLTVV.

The rearrangement joins TRBV7-2 to TRBJ1-4; D uncertain. Germline V gene data show CDR1 as SGHTA and CDR2 as FQGNSA. The CDR3 sequence is 15 residues long. Trimming left V 5 bases short and J 3 bases short, with 13 bases between. The CDR3 protein is CASSARKGANEKLFF. CDR3 sequence (DNA): TGTGCCAGCAGCGCCCGCAAGGGAGCTAATGAAAAACTGTTTTTT.

The chain couples TRBV6-4 to TRBJ1-2, with 9 bases that match TRBD1. With V trimmed by 6 bases and J by 8 bases, 7 bases remained unmatched. The V gene's germline CDR1 is MRHNA and CDR2 SNTAGT. The CDR3 is made up of 13 amino acids. The CDR3 coding sequence is TGTGCCAGCAGGAAGGACAGGGGCGGGGGCTACACCTTC. Its translation is CASRKDRGGGYTF.

This sequence joins TRBV7-9 and TRBJ1-1; D is possibly TRBD1 (5 bases). There are 12 residues in the CDR3. V was cut by 3 bases and J by 8 bases, with 10 bases left in between. Germline CDR1 SEHNR, CDR2 FQNEAQ (reference sequence). The CDR3 DNA reads TGTGCCAGCAGCTTTGGGGCGGACGAAGCTTTCTTT. Translation: CASSFGADEAFF.

The chain's CDR3 is CASSQDPGVAGELFF. In DNA, the CDR3 is TGTGCCAGCAGCCAAGATCCGGGAGTAGCCGGGGAGCTGTTTTTT. The rearrangement links TRBV3-1 (or the pseudogene TRBV3-2) to TRBJ2-2; possibly TRBD2 for D (6 bases). The length of the CDR3 is 15 residues. V was shortened by 0 bases and J by 6 bases, with 11 bases between the two germline ends. Germline CDR1 is LGHDT and CDR2 is YNNKEL (reference sequence).